The source of this T cell receptor (beta chain) is a study of radiotherapy plus CTLA-4 blockade in lung cancer. Study summary: Objective responses emerged in under 20% of patients, and about 30% attained disease control. Study-level findings and limits: Researchers report tumor-derived TCR clones expanding in blood after radiotherapy plus ipilimumab.

As to this clone: Its antigen is undetermined.

The assay was immunoSEQ multiplex PCR, and TCRdb's table has in-frame clones only and misses some. The sample consists of about 97,000 clones, approximately 74% of them appearing once. The germline gives CDR1 SGDLS, CDR2 YYNGEE. The CDR3 extends over 19 amino acids. V shed 4 bases and J 0 bases; nucleotides not matched to a gene: 9. The chain couples TRBV9 to TRBJ2-1; 14 bases fit TRBD2. Sequences were derived from peripheral blood, sampled from a patient treated with radiotherapy plus ipilimumab. The sequence came from a human donor with non-small cell lung cancer who had a partial response to radiotherapy plus ipilimumab. Some clones in this sample may be carry-over from other donors' samples. The CDR3 reads CASSPRPGTSGSSYNEQFF. The CDR3 DNA is TGTGCCAGCAGCCCTCGTCCCGGGACTAGCGGGAGCTCCTACAATGAGCAGTTCTTC.